One sample yielded the 28 T cell receptor beta chains listed below, sequenced in a study of vaccination and CD4 T cells after COVID-19. Their antigen targets remain unknown. The treatment was: approximately nine-day PBMC culture with coronavirus spike peptide pools or control peptides (ViraFEST assay). With the Oncomine TCR Beta short-read assay, DNA from cultured CD4+ T cells was sequenced. TCRdb recomputed calls from the PCR reads with MiXCR, one row per CDR3 protein. The sample lists about 10,000 distinct CDR3 sequences; approximately 40% were seen once. The specimen sequenced was CD4+ T cells from blood, cultured in vitro. Source of these receptors: a human donor who had recovered from COVID-19.

This chain's CDR3 is CASNGGGYPGANVLTF. CDR3 in DNA: TGTGCCAGCAACGGCGGGGGGTATCCTGGGGCCAACGTCCTGACTTTC. This chain links TRBV28 with TRBJ2-6; 8 bases align to TRBD2. V dropped 7 bases and J dropped 2; count of bases not matched to a gene: 7. The CDR3 is made up of 16 amino acids. Germline V gene data show CDR1 as MDHEN and CDR2 as SYDVKM.

The V and J genes are TRBV6-5 and TRBJ1-4, with 8 positions matching TRBD1. From germline, CDR1 is MNHEY and CDR2 SVGAGI. V trimming: 0 bases; J trimming: 8 bases; junction bases outside the gene matches: 26. This CDR3 contains 22 residues. DNA for the CDR3: TGTGCCAGCAGTTACTCGATTTCCCCATATGAGGCCGTACAGGGGGTTAAGGAAAAACTGTTTTTT. Translation gives CASSYSISPYEAVQGVKEKLFF.

The rearrangement joins TRBV28 to TRBJ2-7, with TRBD2 matching 8 bases. This CDR3 spans 16 amino acids. V shed 5 bases, J shed 4 bases, and the junction held 13 bases outside the gene matches. CDR1 is MDHEN, CDR2 SYDVKM, per germline. The CDR3: CASSAAGREVSYEQYF. The CDR3 DNA is TGTGCCAGCAGTGCCGCGGGGCGGGAGGTTTCGTACGAGCAGTACTTC.

V is TRBV5-1 and J is TRBJ2-3; the match to TRBD2 covers 7 bases. Looked up from germline, CDR1 is SGHRS and CDR2 is YFSETQ. CDR3 length equals 14 residues. With 7 bases clipped from V and 4 bases from J, the junction kept 9 bases outside the gene matches. The CDR3 loop reads CASHGMGGADTQYF. In DNA, the CDR3 is TGCGCCAGCCACGGTATGGGGGGGGCAGATACGCAGTATTTT.

J is TRBJ2-5 and V is TRBV7-2; 8 nucleotides align to TRBD2. The ends lost 1 base at V and 4 bases at J; junction bases unmatched: 5. Germline CDR1 and CDR2: SGHTA and FQGNSA. The CDR3 runs 15 residues. CDR3 amino acids: CASSLGGLVRETQYF. For the CDR3, the DNA is TGTGCCAGCAGCTTAGGGGGACTAGTCCGAGAGACCCAGTACTTC.

This rearrangement joins TRBV19 to TRBJ1-2; D is possibly TRBD1 (5 bases). Germline V CDR1 and CDR2: LNHDA, SQIVND (reference sequence). Between the trimmed V and J ends, which lost 7 bases and 8 bases, there was a span of 23 bases. The CDR3 sequence is 15 residues long. The CDR3 DNA reads as TGTGCCAGTACCACAGAGGGGACGGGGGGTAGAGGCTACACCTTC. Amino acids: CASTTEGTGGRGYTF.

CDR3 region: CASSSTSTGNTIYF. The CDR3 bases are TGTGCCAGCAGTAGTACCTCTACCGGAAACACCATATATTTT. The gene calls are TRBV12-3 or TRBV12-4 and TRBJ1-3, with unresolved D. CDR3 length equals 14 residues. The ends were cut back, 5 bases at V and 4 bases at J, with 12 bases in the middle.

In its sample, this clonotype was seen a few times. The V call is TRBV11-3, the J call TRBJ1-1; the D gene is possibly TRBD1 (5 bases). Trimming left V 1 base short and J 0 bases short, with 12 bases between. Germline V gene lookup returns CDR1 SGHNT and CDR2 YENEEA. This CDR3 has 16 amino acids. The CDR3 region is CASSLAGGALNTEAFF. CDR3 DNA: TGTGCCAGCAGCTTAGCCGGAGGGGCGTTGAACACTGAAGCTTTCTTT.

The chain links TRBV14 to TRBJ2-1, with 8 bases lining up with TRBD2. With V trimmed by 6 bases and J by 3 bases, 7 bases remained unmatched. The CDR3 length is 15 residues. Per germline, CDR1 SGHDN and CDR2 FVKESK. The CDR3 coding sequence is TGTGCCAGCAGTCACCTGAGCGGGGGCTACAATGAGCAGTTCTTC. It specifies CASSHLSGGYNEQFF.

This rearrangement joins TRBV7-2 to TRBJ1-5; 7 bases line up with TRBD1. Germline V gene sequence: CDR1 SGHTA, CDR2 FQGNSA. Losses at the gene ends were 5 bases for V and 4 bases for J; bases not matched to a gene: 2. This CDR3 contains 13 residues. This chain's CDR3 is CASSLTGNQPQHF. In DNA, the CDR3 is TGTGCCAGCAGCCTGACAGGGAATCAGCCCCAGCATTTT.

This clonotype has a handful of counts. This chain uses TRBV20-1 with TRBJ1-3; maybe TRBD1 (5 bases). Per the germline V gene, CDR1 is DFQATT and CDR2 is SNEGSKA (reference sequence). This CDR3 has 15 amino acids. V was shortened by 1 base and J by 0 bases, with 10 bases between the two germline ends. The CDR3, as DNA: TGCAGTGCTAGAGGGCCGGGGGTCTCTGGAAACACCATATATTTT. Translated: CSARGPGVSGNTIYF.

This clonotype was observed a few times. The rearrangement links TRBV7-2 to TRBJ2-3; D call uncertain. Germline-derived CDR1 and CDR2 are SGHTA and FQGNSA. CDR3 length equals 13 residues. V shed 1 base and J shed 7 bases, with 9 bases lying between them. This chain's CDR3 is CASSLEVRNTQYF. The CDR3 coding sequence is TGTGCCAGCAGCTTAGAGGTTAGAAATACGCAGTATTTT. Full variable domain (remainder filled in from reference TRBV7-2 and TRBJ2-3): GAGVSQSPSNKVTEKGKDVELRCDPISGHTALYWYRQSLGQGLEFLIYFQGNSAPDKSGLPSDRFSAERTGGSVSTLTIQRTQQEDSAVYLCASSLEVRNTQYFGPGTRLTVL.

The J gene is TRBJ2-1, the V gene TRBV4-3, with 9 bases that match TRBD2. This CDR3 has 15 amino acids. CDR1 and CDR2 (germline): LGHNA, YSLEER. V lost 4 bases, J lost 4 bases, and 5 bases stayed unmatched. The CDR3 is CASSPVAGGYNEQFF. The DNA for the CDR3 is TGCGCCAGCAGCCCTGTCGCGGGAGGGTACAATGAGCAGTTCTTC.

This rearrangement joins TRBV4-1 to TRBJ2-1; tentatively, D is TRBD1 (5 bases). V lost 2 bases and J lost 0, with 17 bases in between. The CDR3 has 18 amino acids. The germline V gene encodes CDR1 MGHRA and CDR2 YSYEKL. The CDR3 sequence is CASSQPLGPPSSYNEQFF. CDR3 nucleotides: TGCGCCAGCAGCCAACCCTTGGGGCCCCCGAGCTCCTACAATGAGCAGTTCTTC.

The chain is built from TRBV7-2 and TRBJ1-1; D ambiguous. The length of the CDR3 is 12 residues. Trimming pared 2 bases from V and 1 base from J, leaving 2 bases between. CDR1 is SGHTA, CDR2 FQGNSA, per germline. This CDR3 reads CASSLKNTEAFF. CDR3 DNA: TGTGCCAGCAGCTTAAAGAACACTGAAGCTTTCTTT.

This chain uses TRBV27 with TRBJ1-1, with 7 bases identical to TRBD1. This CDR3 has 13 residues. Germline trimming cut 6 bases from V and 5 bases from J; bases unmatched to any gene: 6. Looked up from germline, CDR1 is MNHEY and CDR2 is SMNVEV (reference sequence). CDR3 nucleotides: TGTGCCAGCAGCCTACAGGGGTTTACTGAAGCTTTCTTT. It codes for CASSLQGFTEAFF.

The chain has TRBV27 and TRBJ2-1, with TRBD1 matching 12 bases. Germline values: CDR1 MNHEY, CDR2 SMNVEV (reference sequence). V shed 0 bases, J shed 8 bases, and the junction held 5 bases outside the gene matches. The CDR3 has 16 amino acids. For the CDR3, the DNA is TGTGCCAGCAGTTTATCGGGGACAGGGGGCGCCTATGAGCAGTTCTTC. This gives the protein CASSLSGTGGAYEQFF.

The chain carries TRBV20-1 and TRBJ1-1; D is unresolved. The CDR3 is 13 amino acids. Trimming pared 2 bases from V and 5 bases from J, leaving 12 bases between. Germline V gene sequence: CDR1 DFQATT, CDR2 SNEGSKA (reference sequence). The CDR3 nucleotides are TGCAGTGCTAGACGGGCAAGCGGGACTGAAGCTTTCTTT. Translation: CSARRASGTEAFF.

In this sample, this clonotype turned up a few times. The V gene is TRBV6-1, the J gene TRBJ1-5; 8 bases align to TRBD1. CDR1 MNHNS and CDR2 SASEGT come from the germline V gene. V lost 6 bases and J lost 4; bases outside the gene matches: 8. This CDR3 spans 15 amino acids. The CDR3 reads CASRQTGGLNQPQHF. CDR3 in DNA: TGTGCCAGCAGACAAACAGGGGGATTGAATCAGCCCCAGCATTTT.

This clonotype was observed a handful of times. This sequence joins TRBV7-2 and TRBJ2-7; 7 bases line up with TRBD1. The junction had 5 bases not matched to a gene; V was cut back by 6 bases and J by 0 bases. Germline V gene data show CDR1 as SGHTA and CDR2 as FQGNSA. This CDR3 spans 14 amino acids. The DNA for the CDR3 is TGTGCCAGCAGACGGACAGGAGACTCCTACGAGCAGTACTTC. Amino acids: CASRRTGDSYEQYF.

The chain recombines TRBV6-1 with TRBJ2-3; tentative D call: TRBD2 (7 bases). With 5 bases removed from V and 10 bases from J, the gap between germline ends came to 16 bases. The length of the CDR3 is 13 residues. Germline V lookup: CDR1 MNHNS, CDR2 SASEGT. The CDR3 is CASSRGAGAAQYF. In DNA form, the CDR3 reads TGTGCCAGCAGTCGAGGTGCGGGGGCAGCGCAGTATTTT.

This clonotype was recorded a few times. This chain links TRBV10-1 with TRBJ2-5; no reliable D call. The CDR3 loop spans 14 amino acids. Germline V gene data show CDR1 as WNHNN and CDR2 as SYGVQD (reference sequence). V was shortened by 0 bases and J by 9 bases, with 14 bases between the two germline ends. In DNA form, the CDR3 reads TGCGCCAGCAGTGAGTCAAACACCGCTGGGGCCCAGTACTTC. Amino acid sequence: CASSESNTAGAQYF.

CDR3 loop: CASSFARKGSNQPQHF. CDR3 sequence (DNA): TGTGCCAGCAGCTTTGCGCGTAAAGGTAGCAATCAGCCCCAGCATTTT. This chain links TRBV12-1 with TRBJ1-5. TRBV12-1 is reported as a pseudogene. This CDR3 has 16 amino acids.

This rearrangement joins TRBV28 to TRBJ1-1, with D unresolved. V lost 8 bases, J lost 7 bases, and 14 bases lay in between. This CDR3 spans 12 amino acids. CDR1 is MDHEN and CDR2 is SYDVKM in the germline V gene. The CDR3 is CASLREGVEAFF. DNA of the CDR3: TGTGCCAGCCTGAGGGAAGGTGTTGAAGCTTTCTTT.

This clonotype came up a few times. This chain joins TRBV25-1 and TRBJ1-6, with 7 bases that match TRBD1. Germline V gives CDR1 MGHDK, CDR2 SYGVNS. The CDR3 extends over 14 amino acids. Trimming took 4 bases from V and 5 from J; bases not matched to a gene: 2. CDR3 amino acids: CASSGDRHNSPLHF. CDR3 bases: TGTGCCAGCAGTGGGGACAGACATAATTCACCCCTCCACTTT. Using reference TRBV25-1 and TRBJ1-6 for the parts outside the CDR3, the full variable domain is EADIYQTPRYLVIGTGKKITLECSQTMGHDKMYWYQQDPGMELHLIHYSYGVNSTEKGDLSSESTVSRIRTEHFPLTLESARPSHTSQYLCASSGDRHNSPLHFGNGTRLTVT.

The chain combines TRBV6-5 with TRBJ2-1; D is unclear. V dropped 0 bases and J dropped 10 bases, with 4 bases sitting between them. This CDR3 is built from 11 residues. The V gene's germline CDR1 is MNHEY and CDR2 SVGAGI. CDR3 bases: TGTGCCAGCAGTTACTCATTGGAGCAGTTCTTC. Protein sequence: CASSYSLEQFF.

A few counts support this clonotype. The chain is built from TRBV27 and TRBJ2-6; D uncertain. The V and J ends lost 2 bases and 1 base respectively, with 15 bases between them. The CDR3 extends over 18 amino acids. Germline V gives CDR1 MNHEY, CDR2 SMNVEV (reference sequence). CDR3 bases: TGTGCCAGCAGTTTAATGCCAGGCCGACGGTCTGGGGCCAACGTCCTGACTTTC. It encodes CASSLMPGRRSGANVLTF.

This clonotype was recorded a few times. The chain couples TRBV7-9 to TRBJ1-2; no firm D call. The V gene lost 0 bases and the J gene lost 6 bases, with 14 bases spanning the gap. CDR3 length: 15 amino acids. Germline CDR1 and CDR2: SEHNR and FQNEAQ (reference sequence). This CDR3 reads CASSLARNPDHGYTF. CDR3 DNA sequence: TGTGCCAGCAGCTTAGCGCGGAACCCGGACCATGGCTACACCTTC.